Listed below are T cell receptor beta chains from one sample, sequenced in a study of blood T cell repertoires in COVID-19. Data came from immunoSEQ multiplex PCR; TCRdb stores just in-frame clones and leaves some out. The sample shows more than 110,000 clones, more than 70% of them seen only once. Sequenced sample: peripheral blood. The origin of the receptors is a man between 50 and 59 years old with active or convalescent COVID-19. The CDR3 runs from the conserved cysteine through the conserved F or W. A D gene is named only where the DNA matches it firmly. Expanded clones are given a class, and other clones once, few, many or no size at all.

TGTGCCAGCAGCTTAGTGGGCAGCTTCTATAGCAATCAGCCCCAGCATTTT | CASSLVGSFYSNQPQHF | TRBJ1-5 | NA | NA | TRBV11-2
TGTGCCAGAATCAGACGGGGTTTCAATGAGCAGTTCTTC | CARIRRGFNEQFF | TRBJ2-1 | NA | NA | TRBV5-3
TGTGCCAGCAGTTTCCACGGACAGGCTTCACCCCTCCACTTT | CASSFHGQASPLHF | TRBJ1-6 | TRBD1 | NA | TRBV28
TGCGCCAGCAGCCCAGGACTAGCGGGAGTCTCGAACACCGGGGAGCTGTTTTTT | CASSPGLAGVSNTGELFF | TRBJ2-2 | TRBD2 | NA | TRBV5-1
TGTGCCAGCAGCCAAGCCAGGACAGGGAAGAGAGCCTACGAGCAGTACTTC | CASSQARTGKRAYEQYF | TRBJ2-7 | TRBD1 | NA | TRBV14
TGCGCCAGCAGCCCTGCAGGCGGGATCCACAATGAGCAGTTCTTC | CASSPAGGIHNEQFF | TRBJ2-1 | NA | NA | TRBV5-1
TGTGCCAGCAGCACAGGGGGAAATCCCTACGAGCAGTACTTC | CASSTGGNPYEQYF | TRBJ2-7 | TRBD1 | NA | TRBV14
TGTGCCAGCAGTTACTCCGGGACAGGGGAAGCTTTCTTT | CASSYSGTGEAFF | TRBJ1-1 | TRBD1 | NA | TRBV6-5
TGTGCCAGCAGCTTGGGGGACAACCTCGGGACCAAAAACATTCAGTACTTC | CASSLGDNLGTKNIQYF | TRBJ2-4 | NA | NA | TRBV5-6
TGTGCCAGCAGCATTATAAGACTAGCGGGAGTTCCAGATACGCAGTATTTT | CASSIIRLAGVPDTQYF | TRBJ2-3 | TRBD2 | NA | TRBV28
TGTGCCAGCAGTTTACAGGGGGCAAAGACCCAGTACTTC | CASSLQGAKTQYF | TRBJ2-5 | TRBD1 | NA | TRBV27
TGTGCCAGCAGTTTAGGCCCGGACAGGCCCTGGGCCCACGAGCAGTACTTC | CASSLGPDRPWAHEQYF | TRBJ2-7 | TRBD1 | NA | TRBV28
TGCGCCAGCAGTTTACGCGGGATCCGAGGAGCCTACAATGAGCAGTTCTTC | CASSLRGIRGAYNEQFF | TRBJ2-1 | NA | once | TRBV5-1
TGTGCCAGCAGCCCCGTAGCGGTTTCCTCGGAGACCCAGTACTTC | CASSPVAVSSETQYF | TRBJ2-5 | NA | NA | TRBV11-1
TGTGCCAGCAGCCCCGGGGGGCTAGCGGGAGGATGGGAGCAGTTCTTC | CASSPGGLAGGWEQFF | TRBJ2-1 | TRBD2 | NA | TRBV7-3
TGTGCCAGCTCACCACCGGTCTCCACAAATACGCAGTATTTT | CASSPPVSTNTQYF | TRBJ2-3 | NA | NA | TRBV18
TGTGCCAGCAGCTCTCGGGATTACACAGATACGCAGTATTTT | CASSSRDYTDTQYF | TRBJ2-3 | NA | NA | TRBV7-9
TGTGCCAGCAGCCAATTGGGGACATCGACTGAAGCTTTCTTT | CASSQLGTSTEAFF | TRBJ1-1 | NA | NA | TRBV14
TGTGCCAGCAGTGGCCTAACAGGGACAGCCCAGCATTTT | CASSGLTGTAQHF | TRBJ1-5 | TRBD1 | few | TRBV27
TGTGCCAGTAGTATAGGTCCAGGGAATGAGCAGTTCTTC | CASSIGPGNEQFF | TRBJ2-1 | NA | NA | TRBV19
TGTGCCAGCAGAATACTAGCGGGAGGATCGAATGAGCAGTACTTC | CASRILAGGSNEQYF | TRBJ2-7 | TRBD2 | NA | TRBV2
TGTGCCAGCAGGCAAGGACAGGGAATTATCGGGGAGCTGTTTTTT | CASRQGQGIIGELFF | TRBJ2-2 | TRBD1 | NA | TRBV9
TGCGCCAGCAGCGCCAATCCTAGCTACAATGAGCAGTTCTTC | CASSANPSYNEQFF | TRBJ2-1 | NA | NA | TRBV5-1
TGTGCCAGCAGCTTTACAGGGCGCGAGCAGTACTTC | CASSFTGREQYF | TRBJ2-7 | NA | NA | TRBV11-3
TGTGCCAGCAGTTTAGTGGCTTCTCGCTACGAGCAGTACTTC | CASSLVASRYEQYF | TRBJ2-7 | NA | NA | TRBV27
TGTGCCAGCAGTCGGGACTACTTTTACGAGCAGTACTTC | CASSRDYFYEQYF | TRBJ2-7 | TRBD2 | once | TRBV6-5
TGTGCCAGCAGTTTAATAGGGACAGGGGGATCCAAAAACATTCAGTACTTC | CASSLIGTGGSKNIQYF | TRBJ2-4 | TRBD1 | NA | TRBV28
TGTGCCAGCAGCCACACATCCGGGACACCCACCTACGAGCAGTACTTC | CASSHTSGTPTYEQYF | TRBJ2-7 | NA | NA | TRBV3-1/TRBV3-2